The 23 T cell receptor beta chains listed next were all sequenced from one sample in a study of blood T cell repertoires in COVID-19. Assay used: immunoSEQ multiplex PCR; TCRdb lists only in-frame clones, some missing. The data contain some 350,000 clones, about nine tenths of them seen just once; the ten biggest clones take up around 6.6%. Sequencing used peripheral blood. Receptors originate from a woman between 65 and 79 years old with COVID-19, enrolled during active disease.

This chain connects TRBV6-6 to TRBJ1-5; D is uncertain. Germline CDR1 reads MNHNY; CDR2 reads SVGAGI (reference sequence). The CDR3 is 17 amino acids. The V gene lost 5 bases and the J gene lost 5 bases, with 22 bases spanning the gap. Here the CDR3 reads CASSPRPKDITDQPQHF. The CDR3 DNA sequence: TGTGCCAGCAGTCCCCGCCCTAAAGACATTACTGATCAGCCCCAGCATTTT.

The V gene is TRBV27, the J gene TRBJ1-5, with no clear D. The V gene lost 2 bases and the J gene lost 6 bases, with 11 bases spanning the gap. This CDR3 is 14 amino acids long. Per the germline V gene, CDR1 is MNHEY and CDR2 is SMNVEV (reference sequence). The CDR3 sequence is CASSLASEGQPQHF. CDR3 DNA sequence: TGTGCCAGCAGTTTAGCTTCAGAGGGTCAGCCCCAGCATTTT.

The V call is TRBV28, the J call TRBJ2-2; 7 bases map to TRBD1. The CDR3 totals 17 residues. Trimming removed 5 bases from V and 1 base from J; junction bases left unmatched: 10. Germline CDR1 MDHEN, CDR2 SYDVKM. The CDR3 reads CASSPTTDRVNTGELFF. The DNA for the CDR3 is TGTGCCAGCAGTCCTACCACCGACAGGGTGAACACCGGGGAGCTGTTTTTT.

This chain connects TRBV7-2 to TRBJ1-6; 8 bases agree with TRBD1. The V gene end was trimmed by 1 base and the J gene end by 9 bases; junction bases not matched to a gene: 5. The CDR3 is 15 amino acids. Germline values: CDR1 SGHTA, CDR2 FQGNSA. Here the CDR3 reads CASSLGTGRSSPLHF. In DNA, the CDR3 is TGTGCCAGCAGCTTAGGGACAGGGAGGTCTTCACCCCTCCACTTT.

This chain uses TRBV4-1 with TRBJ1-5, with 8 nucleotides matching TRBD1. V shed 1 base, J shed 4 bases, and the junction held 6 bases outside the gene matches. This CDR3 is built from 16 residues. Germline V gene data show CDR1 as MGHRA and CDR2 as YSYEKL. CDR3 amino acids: CASSQVEQGANQPQHF. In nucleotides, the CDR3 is TGCGCCAGCAGCCAAGTTGAGCAGGGGGCGAATCAGCCCCAGCATTTT.

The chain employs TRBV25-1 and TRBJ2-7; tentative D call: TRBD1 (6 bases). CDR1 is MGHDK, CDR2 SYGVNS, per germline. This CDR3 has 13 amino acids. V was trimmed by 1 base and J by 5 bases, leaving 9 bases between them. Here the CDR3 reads CASSELGAHEQYF. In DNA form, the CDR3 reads TGTGCCAGCAGTGAATTGGGGGCCCACGAGCAGTACTTC.

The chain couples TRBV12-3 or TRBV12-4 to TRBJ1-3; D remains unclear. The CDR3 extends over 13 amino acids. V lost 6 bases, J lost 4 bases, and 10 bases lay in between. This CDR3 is CASRGRGGNTIYF. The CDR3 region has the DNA TGTGCCAGCAGAGGGAGAGGAGGAAACACCATATATTTT.

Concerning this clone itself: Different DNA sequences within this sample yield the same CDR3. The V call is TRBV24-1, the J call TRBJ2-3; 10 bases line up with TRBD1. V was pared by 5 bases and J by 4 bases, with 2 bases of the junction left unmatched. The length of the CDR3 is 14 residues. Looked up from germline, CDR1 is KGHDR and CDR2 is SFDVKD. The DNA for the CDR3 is TGTGCCACCAGTGGGACAGGGGGACCAGATACGCAGTATTTT. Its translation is CATSGTGGPDTQYF.

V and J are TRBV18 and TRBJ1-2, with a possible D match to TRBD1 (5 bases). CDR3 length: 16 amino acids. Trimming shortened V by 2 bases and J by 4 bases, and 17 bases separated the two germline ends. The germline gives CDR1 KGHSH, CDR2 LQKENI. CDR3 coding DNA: TGTGCCAGCTCACCAGTCACGGGGGATAGGGGCTATGGCTACACCTTC. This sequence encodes CASSPVTGDRGYGYTF.

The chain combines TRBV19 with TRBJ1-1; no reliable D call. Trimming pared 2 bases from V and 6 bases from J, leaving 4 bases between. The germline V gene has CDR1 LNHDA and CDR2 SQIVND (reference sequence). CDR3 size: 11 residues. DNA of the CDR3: TGTGCCAGTAGTATAACAGCTGAAGCTTTCTTT. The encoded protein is CASSITAEAFF.

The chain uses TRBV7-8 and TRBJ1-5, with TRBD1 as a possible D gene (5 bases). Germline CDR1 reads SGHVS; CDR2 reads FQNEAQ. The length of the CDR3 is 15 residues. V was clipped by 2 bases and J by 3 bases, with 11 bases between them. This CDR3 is CASSLNRINNQPQHF. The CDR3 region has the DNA TGTGCCAGCAGCTTAAACAGGATCAACAATCAGCCCCAGCATTTT.

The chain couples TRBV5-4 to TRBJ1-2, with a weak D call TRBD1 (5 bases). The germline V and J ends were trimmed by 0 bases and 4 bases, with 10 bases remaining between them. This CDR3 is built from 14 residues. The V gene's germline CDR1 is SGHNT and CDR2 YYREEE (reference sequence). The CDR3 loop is CASSLGQTFYGYTF. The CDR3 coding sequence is TGTGCCAGCAGCTTGGGACAGACATTCTATGGCTACACCTTC. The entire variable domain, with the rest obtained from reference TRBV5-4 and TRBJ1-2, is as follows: ETGVTQSPTHLIKTRGQQVTLRCSSQSGHNTVSWYQQALGQGPQFIFQYYREEENGRGNFPPRFSGLQFPNYSSELNVNALELDDSALYLCASSLGQTFYGYTFGSGTRLTVV.

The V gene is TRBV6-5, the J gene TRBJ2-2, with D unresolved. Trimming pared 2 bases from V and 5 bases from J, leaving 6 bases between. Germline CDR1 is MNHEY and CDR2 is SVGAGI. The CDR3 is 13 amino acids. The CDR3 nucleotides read TGTGCCAGCAGTTACATTCGGACCGGGGAGCTGTTTTTT. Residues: CASSYIRTGELFF.

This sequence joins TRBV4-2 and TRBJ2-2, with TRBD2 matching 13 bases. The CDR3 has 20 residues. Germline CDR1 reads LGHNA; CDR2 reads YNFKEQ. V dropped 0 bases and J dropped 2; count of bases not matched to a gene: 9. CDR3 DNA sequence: TGTGCCAGCAGCCAAGATCGGAGACTAGCGGGGGGCTCAAACACCGGGGAGCTGTTTTTT. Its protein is CASSQDRRLAGGSNTGELFF.

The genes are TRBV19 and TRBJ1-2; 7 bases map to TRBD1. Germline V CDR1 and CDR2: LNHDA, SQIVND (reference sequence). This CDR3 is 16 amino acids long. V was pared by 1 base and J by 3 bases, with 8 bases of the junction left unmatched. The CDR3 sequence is CASSIGRDRKDYGYTF. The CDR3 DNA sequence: TGTGCCAGTAGTATAGGCAGGGACAGAAAGGACTATGGCTACACCTTC.

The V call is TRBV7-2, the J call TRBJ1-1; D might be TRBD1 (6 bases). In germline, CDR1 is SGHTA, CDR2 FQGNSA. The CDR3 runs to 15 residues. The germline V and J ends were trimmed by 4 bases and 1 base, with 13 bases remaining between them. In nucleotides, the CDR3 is TGTGCCAGCAGCTCTTACGGGGGGGCGAACACTGAAGCTTTCTTT. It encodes CASSSYGGANTEAFF.

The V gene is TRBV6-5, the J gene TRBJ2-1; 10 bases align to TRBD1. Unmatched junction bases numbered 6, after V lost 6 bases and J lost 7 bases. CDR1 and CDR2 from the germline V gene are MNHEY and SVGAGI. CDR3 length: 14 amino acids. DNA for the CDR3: TGTGCCAGCAGAGGGACAGGGGTAGGGAATGAGCAGTTCTTC. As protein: CASRGTGVGNEQFF.

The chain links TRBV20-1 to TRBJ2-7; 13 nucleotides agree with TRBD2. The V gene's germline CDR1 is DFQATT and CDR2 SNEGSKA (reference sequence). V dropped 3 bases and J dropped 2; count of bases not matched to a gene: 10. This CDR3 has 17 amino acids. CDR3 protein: CSASGLAGALFPYEQYF. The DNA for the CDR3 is TGCAGTGCTAGTGGACTAGCGGGGGCTCTATTCCCCTACGAGCAGTACTTC.

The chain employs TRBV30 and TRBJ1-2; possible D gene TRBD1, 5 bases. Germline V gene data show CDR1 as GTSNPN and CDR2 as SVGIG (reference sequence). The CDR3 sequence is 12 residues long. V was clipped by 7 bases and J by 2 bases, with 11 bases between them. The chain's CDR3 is CASKGWNYGYTF. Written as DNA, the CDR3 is TGTGCCTCAAAGGGGTGGAACTATGGCTACACCTTC.

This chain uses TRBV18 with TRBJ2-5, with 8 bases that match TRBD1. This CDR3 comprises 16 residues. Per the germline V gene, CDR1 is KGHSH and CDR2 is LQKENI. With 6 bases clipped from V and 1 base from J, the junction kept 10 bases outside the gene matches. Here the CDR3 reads CASSAGTGPPQETQYF. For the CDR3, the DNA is TGTGCCAGCTCTGCCGGGACAGGCCCCCCCCAAGAGACCCAGTACTTC.

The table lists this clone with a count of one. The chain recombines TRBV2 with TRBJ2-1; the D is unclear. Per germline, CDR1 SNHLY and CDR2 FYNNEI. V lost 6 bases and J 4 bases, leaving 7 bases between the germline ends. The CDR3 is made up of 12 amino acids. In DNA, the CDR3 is TGTGCCAGCAGCGAACAATACAATGAGCAGTTCTTC. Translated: CASSEQYNEQFF.

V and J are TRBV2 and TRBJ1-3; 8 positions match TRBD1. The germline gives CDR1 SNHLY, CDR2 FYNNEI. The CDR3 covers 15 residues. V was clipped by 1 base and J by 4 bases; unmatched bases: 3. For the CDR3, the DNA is TGTGCCAGCAGTGAAGGGACAGGGCGAGGAAACACCATATATTTT. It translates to CASSEGTGRGNTIYF. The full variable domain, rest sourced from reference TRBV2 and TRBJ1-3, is EPEVTQTPSHQVTQMGQEVILRCVPISNHLYFYWYRQILGQKVEFLVSFYNNEISEKSEIFDDQFSVERPDGSNFTLKIRSTKLEDSAMYFCASSEGTGRGNTIYFGEGSWLTVV.

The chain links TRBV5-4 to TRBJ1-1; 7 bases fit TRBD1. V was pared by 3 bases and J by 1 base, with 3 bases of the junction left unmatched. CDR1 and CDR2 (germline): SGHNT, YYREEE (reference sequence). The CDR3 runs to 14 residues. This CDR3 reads CASSSWTGNTEAFF. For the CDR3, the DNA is TGTGCCAGCAGCTCCTGGACAGGGAACACTGAAGCTTTCTTT.